Presented here are 25 T cell receptor beta chains from one specimen sequenced in a study of cytomegalovirus exposure and HLA in healthy donors. Primers included in the PCR were 60 Vbeta and 13 Jbeta primers. Clones were read by immunoSEQ multiplex PCR, and TCRdb kept only the in-frame ones, dropping some. Here the sample table reports about 130,000 clones. The sample was PBMCs. The receptor source for this set is a woman aged 40-49 years in good health and CMV-seropositive.

V gene TRBV11-3 combines with J gene TRBJ2-3; 7 bases line up with TRBD2. V shed 5 bases, J shed 2 bases, and the junction held 7 bases outside the gene matches. The CDR3 consists of 15 residues. Germline CDR1 reads SGHNT; CDR2 reads YENEEA. CDR3 bases: TGTGCCAGCAGCCCCGGCAGCGGGACCACAGATACGCAGTATTTT. Protein sequence: CASSPGSGTTDTQYF. Combining the CDR3 with reference TRBV11-3 and TRBJ2-3 gives the whole variable domain EAGVVQSPRYKIIEKKQPVAFWCNPISGHNTLYWYLQNLGQGPELLIRYENEEAVDDSQLPKDRFSAERLKGVDSTLKIQPAELGDSAVYLCASSPGSGTTDTQYFGPGTRLTVL.

The V and J genes are TRBV5-1 and TRBJ1-5; TRBD1 might be the D (6 bases). Deletions cut 4 bases from V and 2 bases from J, with 10 bases between. CDR1 SGHRS and CDR2 YFSETQ come from the germline V gene. The CDR3 runs to 14 residues. CDR3 sequence (DNA): TGCGCCAGCAGCGAGGGGGTCGGCAATCAGCCCCAGCATTTT. Amino acids: CASSEGVGNQPQHF.

V and J are TRBV6-1 and TRBJ2-1, with 9 positions matching TRBD1. The germline CDR1 and CDR2 sequences are MNHNS and SASEGT. V trimming: 1 base; J trimming: 8 bases; junction bases outside the gene matches: 3. The CDR3 spans 14 residues. The CDR3 DNA reads TGTGCCAGCAGTGAAGGGACAGGGGTCGATGAGCAGTTCTTC. It is translated as CASSEGTGVDEQFF.

This chain uses TRBV27 with TRBJ2-5; the D gene is possibly TRBD2 (5 bases). Trimming cost V 5 bases and J 4 bases, with 14 bases left between them. CDR1 and CDR2 from the germline V gene are MNHEY and SMNVEV (reference sequence). The CDR3 runs to 14 residues. The CDR3 bases are TGTGCCAGCAGTGTTAGTCTAGCTGGAGAGACCCAGTACTTC. It yields the protein CASSVSLAGETQYF.

This chain uses TRBV25-1 with TRBJ2-2; 10 bases map to TRBD1. V trimming: 7 bases; J trimming: 3 bases; junction bases outside the gene matches: 2. Germline lookup yields CDR1 MGHDK and CDR2 SYGVNS. The CDR3 runs to 14 residues. CDR3 residues: CASKDRGYTGELFF. As DNA, the CDR3 is TGTGCCAGCAAGGACAGGGGGTACACCGGGGAGCTGTTTTTT. The full variable domain, with the rest looked up from reference TRBV25-1 and TRBJ2-2, is EADIYQTPRYLVIGTGKKITLECSQTMGHDKMYWYQQDPGMELHLIHYSYGVNSTEKGDLSSESTVSRIRTEHFPLTLESARPSHTSQYLCASKDRGYTGELFFGEGSRLTVL.

With regard to this clone: The sample has other DNA sequences that encode this CDR3 too. The chain employs TRBV5-1 and TRBJ2-5, with D perhaps matching TRBD1 (6 bases). CDR1 and CDR2 (germline): SGHRS, YFSETQ. Trimming cost V 4 bases and J 5 bases, with 12 bases left between them. This CDR3 spans 13 amino acids. The CDR3 DNA reads TGCGCCAGCAGCCTACAGGGTCGGGAGACCCAGTACTTC. It specifies CASSLQGRETQYF.

The chain combines TRBV5-8 with TRBJ2-1; TRBD2 matches at 14 bases. Germline assignment: CDR1 SGHTS and CDR2 YDEGEE. The CDR3 spans 18 residues. The V and J ends lost 5 bases and 2 bases, in that order; junction bases with no gene match: 9. This CDR3 is CASSPRLAGGPPYNEQFF. CDR3 coding DNA: TGTGCCAGCAGTCCTAGACTAGCGGGAGGGCCGCCCTACAATGAGCAGTTCTTC.

CDR3 DNA: TGTGCCACCAGCAGAGGTAGCGGGAGGGGTTATGAGCAGTTCTTC. Residues: CATSRGSGRGYEQFF. This sequence joins TRBV15 and TRBJ2-1; TRBD2 matches 11 bases. The CDR3 totals 15 residues. Germline V lookup: CDR1 LNHNV, CDR2 YYDKDF (reference sequence). J lost 8 bases, V lost 1 base, and 4 bases had no gene match.

The chain joins TRBV5-1 to TRBJ1-4; D uncertain. V was cut by 0 bases and J by 5 bases, with 14 bases left in between. Germline lookup yields CDR1 SGHRS and CDR2 YFSETQ. The CDR3 is made up of 16 amino acids. Here the CDR3 reads CASSLDPSGSNEKLFF. In DNA, the CDR3 is TGCGCCAGCAGCTTGGACCCCTCGGGGTCCAATGAAAAACTGTTTTTT.

The rearrangement uses TRBV5-4 and TRBJ2-7; 8 bases agree with TRBD1. V was pared by 4 bases and J by 5 bases, with 11 bases of the junction left unmatched. Germline loops: CDR1 SGHNT, CDR2 YYREEE (reference sequence). The CDR3 spans 15 residues. CDR3 sequence reads: CASSRRGQAVHEQYF. The DNA of the CDR3 is TGTGCCAGCAGCCGGCGGGGACAGGCTGTGCACGAGCAGTACTTC. The whole variable domain, filled in from reference TRBV5-4 and TRBJ2-7, reads ETGVTQSPTHLIKTRGQQVTLRCSSQSGHNTVSWYQQALGQGPQFIFQYYREEENGRGNFPPRFSGLQFPNYSSELNVNALELDDSALYLCASSRRGQAVHEQYFGPGTRLTVT.

The chain uses TRBV19 and TRBJ2-3, with a weak D call TRBD1 (6 bases). CDR1 is LNHDA, CDR2 SQIVND, per germline (reference sequence). Between the trimmed V and J ends, which lost 2 bases and 4 bases, there was a span of 10 bases. The CDR3 is 14 amino acids. CDR3 bases: TGTGCCAGTAGTATATGGGGGCCGGCAGATACGCAGTATTTT. It specifies CASSIWGPADTQYF.

Concerning this clone itself: This CDR3 is also generated by other DNA sequences in the sample. The chain carries TRBV27 and TRBJ1-2; D remains unclear. V was cut by 0 bases and J by 2 bases, with 16 bases left in between. The germline V gene has CDR1 MNHEY and CDR2 SMNVEV (reference sequence). The CDR3 totals 17 residues. The CDR3 DNA follows: TGTGCCAGCAGTTTATCGATTCTGGAGGGAGACAACTATGGCTACACCTTC. Translated, it gives CASSLSILEGDNYGYTF.

The chain is built from TRBV7-9 and TRBJ2-3, with 9 bases lining up with TRBD1. Germline V gives CDR1 SEHNR, CDR2 FQNEAQ (reference sequence). This CDR3 comprises 16 residues. The V gene end was trimmed by 5 bases and the J gene end by 4 bases; junction bases not matched to a gene: 10. DNA for the CDR3: TGTGCCAGCAGCCCGCTGCGGACAGGGGCCGCAGATACGCAGTATTTT. Its protein is CASSPLRTGAADTQYF.

The chain links TRBV4-1 to TRBJ1-3; D remains ambiguous. The CDR3 sequence is 15 residues long. V lost 1 base and J lost 2, with 9 bases in between. The germline V gene has CDR1 MGHRA and CDR2 YSYEKL. CDR3 DNA sequence: TGCGCCAGCAGCCAAGGGGAGCAGACTGGAAACACCATATATTTT. It translates to CASSQGEQTGNTIYF.

The gene calls are TRBV30 and TRBJ1-2, with 11 positions matching TRBD1. CDR1 and CDR2 from the germline V gene are GTSNPN and SVGIG (reference sequence). This CDR3 contains 15 residues. V lost 1 base to trimming and J lost 6 bases; unmatched junction nucleotides: 7. In DNA form, the CDR3 reads TGTGCCTGGAGTGGATCCGCGGGACAGGGGGATGGCTACACCTTC. It translates to CAWSGSAGQGDGYTF.

The CDR3 DNA reads as TGTGCCAGTAATGGTCCGGGCTACGAGCAGTACTTC. Amino acid sequence: CASNGPGYEQYF. The chain joins TRBV19 to TRBJ2-7; D remains ambiguous. Per the germline V gene, CDR1 is LNHDA and CDR2 is SQIVND (reference sequence). Trimming left V 7 bases short and J 3 bases short, with 10 bases between. The CDR3 loop spans 12 amino acids.

The chain carries TRBV11-2 and TRBJ2-7, with 7 bases aligning to TRBD1. V shed 6 bases and J 0 bases; nucleotides not matched to a gene: 2. The CDR3 is 13 residues long. From germline, CDR1 is SGHAT and CDR2 FQNNGV. The CDR3 DNA reads TGTGCCAGCAGGCCAGGGGGCTCCTACGAGCAGTACTTC. Translation: CASRPGGSYEQYF.

The chain carries TRBV27 and TRBJ2-4; a possible D gene is TRBD2 (7 bases). V shed 4 bases and J shed 15 bases, with 28 bases lying between them. The germline gives CDR1 MNHEY, CDR2 SMNVEV (reference sequence). The CDR3 contains 16 residues. CDR3 coding DNA: TGTGCCAGCAGTTCAGACCCCGAGGGGGGGCTTTCTTCGAGGTACTTC. This translates into CASSSDPEGGLSSRYF.

The V and J genes are TRBV28 and TRBJ1-2; D remains unclear. Germline CDR1 is MDHEN and CDR2 is SYDVKM. V was pared by 6 bases and J by 3 bases, with 14 bases between. CDR3 length equals 14 residues. The CDR3 DNA reads as TGTGCCAGCAGGCCTACGGTTGAGCACTATGGCTACACCTTC. Translated, it gives CASRPTVEHYGYTF.

The chain has TRBV5-1 and TRBJ2-1; 7 nucleotides line up with TRBD1. Germline V gives CDR1 SGHRS, CDR2 YFSETQ. V lost 0 bases and J lost 6; bases outside the gene matches: 3. The CDR3 has 14 residues. The CDR3 loop is CASSLAGQPNEQFF. The DNA of the CDR3 is TGCGCCAGCAGCTTGGCGGGACAGCCCAATGAGCAGTTCTTC.

This chain joins TRBV6-1 and TRBJ2-3, with a weak D call TRBD2 (5 bases). V lost 6 bases and J lost 5, with 18 bases in between. The CDR3 is 15 amino acids. Germline V CDR1 and CDR2: MNHNS, SASEGT. The chain's CDR3 is CASRLTPDREDTQYF. DNA of the CDR3: TGTGCCAGCAGGCTGACTCCGGATCGGGAAGATACGCAGTATTTT.

This sequence joins TRBV4-2 and TRBJ2-3, with 12 bases fitting TRBD2. CDR3 length equals 19 residues. V shed 0 bases and J 5 bases; nucleotides not matched to a gene: 12. Germline-derived CDR1 and CDR2 are LGHNA and YNFKEQ. This chain's CDR3 is CASSQEVVTSGRLEDTQYF. As DNA, the CDR3 is TGTGCCAGCAGCCAAGAGGTCGTGACTAGCGGGAGACTGGAAGATACGCAGTATTTT.

The CDR3, as DNA: TGTGCCAGCAACTCCGGACAGGGCTCCTACGAGCAGTACTTC. Encoded protein: CASNSGQGSYEQYF. The rearrangement uses TRBV9 and TRBJ2-7; the match to TRBD1 covers 8 bases. There are 14 residues in the CDR3. Germline loops: CDR1 SGDLS, CDR2 YYNGEE. Trimming removed 6 bases from V and 0 bases from J; junction bases left unmatched: 5.

The rearrangement joins TRBV6-6 to TRBJ1-2; D is perhaps TRBD1 (6 bases). Trimming took 2 bases from V and 0 from J, leaving 10 bases between them. The germline CDR1 and CDR2 sequences are MNHNY and SVGAGI (reference sequence). The CDR3 extends over 15 amino acids. The CDR3 loop is CASSYLGATNYGYTF. CDR3 sequence (DNA): TGTGCCAGCAGTTACCTGGGGGCGACTAACTATGGCTACACCTTC.

This chain links TRBV28 with TRBJ1-2; 7 positions agree with TRBD1. Trimming at V came to 4 bases and at J to 5 bases, leaving 16 bases not matched to a gene. From germline, CDR1 is MDHEN and CDR2 SYDVKM. The CDR3 consists of 17 residues. CDR3: CASSSSDKGQIGYGYTF. In DNA, the CDR3 is TGTGCCAGCAGTTCGTCCGACAAGGGACAGATTGGATATGGCTACACCTTC.